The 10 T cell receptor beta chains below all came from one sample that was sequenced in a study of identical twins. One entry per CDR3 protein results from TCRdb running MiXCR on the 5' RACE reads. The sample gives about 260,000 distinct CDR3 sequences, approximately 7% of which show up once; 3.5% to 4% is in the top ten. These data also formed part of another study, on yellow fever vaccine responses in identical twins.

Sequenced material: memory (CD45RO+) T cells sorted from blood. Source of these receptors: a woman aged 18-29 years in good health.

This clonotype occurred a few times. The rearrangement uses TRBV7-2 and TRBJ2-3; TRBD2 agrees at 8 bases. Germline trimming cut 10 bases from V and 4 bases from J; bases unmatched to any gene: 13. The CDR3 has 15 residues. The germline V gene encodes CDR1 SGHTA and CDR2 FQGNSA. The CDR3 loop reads CATPTGGGNADTQYF. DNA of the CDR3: TGTGCCACCCCTACGGGAGGGGGTAATGCAGATACGCAGTATTTT.

CDR3 nucleotide sequence: TGTGCCAGCAGTGAATCAAGGACTAGCGGGAGCTCCCCAACAACAGATACGCAGTATTTT. It specifies CASSESRTSGSSPTTDTQYF. The J gene is TRBJ2-3, the V gene TRBV25-1; the match to TRBD2 covers 13 bases. Looked up from germline, CDR1 is MGHDK and CDR2 is SYGVNS. V lost 1 base, J lost 3 bases, and 13 bases stayed unmatched. The CDR3 is made up of 20 amino acids.

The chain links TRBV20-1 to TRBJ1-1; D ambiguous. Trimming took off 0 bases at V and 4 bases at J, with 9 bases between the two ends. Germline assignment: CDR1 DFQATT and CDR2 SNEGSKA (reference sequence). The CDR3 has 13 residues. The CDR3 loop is CSARDPGITEAFF. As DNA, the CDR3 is TGCAGTGCTAGAGATCCGGGTATCACTGAAGCTTTCTTT.

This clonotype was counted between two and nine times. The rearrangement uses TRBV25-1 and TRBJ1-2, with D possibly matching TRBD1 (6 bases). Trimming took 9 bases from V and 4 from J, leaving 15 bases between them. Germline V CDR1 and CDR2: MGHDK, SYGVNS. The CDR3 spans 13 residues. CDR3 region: CASTGQPAYGYTF. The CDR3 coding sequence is TGTGCCAGTACCGGACAGCCAGCCTATGGCTACACCTTC.

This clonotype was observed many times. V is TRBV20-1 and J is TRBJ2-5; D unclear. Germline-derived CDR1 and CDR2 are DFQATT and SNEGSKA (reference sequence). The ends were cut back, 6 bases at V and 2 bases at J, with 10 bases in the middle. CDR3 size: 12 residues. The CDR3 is CSAAEFQETQYF. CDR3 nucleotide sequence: TGCAGTGCCGCGGAATTTCAAGAGACCCAGTACTTC.

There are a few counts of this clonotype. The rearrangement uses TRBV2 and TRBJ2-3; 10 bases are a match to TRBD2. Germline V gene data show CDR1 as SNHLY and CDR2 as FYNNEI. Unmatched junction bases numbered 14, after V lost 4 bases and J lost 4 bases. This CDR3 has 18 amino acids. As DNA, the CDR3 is TGTGCCAGCAGTGTAAATTCAGGGCTAGCGGGGGACGCAGATACGCAGTATTTT. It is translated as CASSVNSGLAGDADTQYF.

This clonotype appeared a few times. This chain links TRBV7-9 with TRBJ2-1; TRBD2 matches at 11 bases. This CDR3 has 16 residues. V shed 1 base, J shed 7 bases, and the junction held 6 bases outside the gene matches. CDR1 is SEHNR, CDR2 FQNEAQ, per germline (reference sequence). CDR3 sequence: CASSLGMVAGGNEQFF. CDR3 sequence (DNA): TGTGCCAGCAGCTTAGGCATGGTAGCGGGAGGGAATGAGCAGTTCTTC.

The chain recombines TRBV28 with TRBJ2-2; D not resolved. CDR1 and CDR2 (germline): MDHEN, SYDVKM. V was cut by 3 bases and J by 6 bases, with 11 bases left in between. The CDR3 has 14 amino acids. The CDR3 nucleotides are TGTGCCAGCAGTTTTGGGTCGGGCGCCGGGGAGCTGTTTTTT. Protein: CASSFGSGAGELFF.

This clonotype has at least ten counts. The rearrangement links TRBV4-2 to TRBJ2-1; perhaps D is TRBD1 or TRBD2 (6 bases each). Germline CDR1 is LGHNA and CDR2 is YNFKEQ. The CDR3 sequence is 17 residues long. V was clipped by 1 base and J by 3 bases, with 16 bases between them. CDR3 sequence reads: CASSQVRGGTDYNEQFF. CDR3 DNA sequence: TGTGCCAGCAGCCAAGTCCGAGGGGGGACGGACTACAATGAGCAGTTCTTC.

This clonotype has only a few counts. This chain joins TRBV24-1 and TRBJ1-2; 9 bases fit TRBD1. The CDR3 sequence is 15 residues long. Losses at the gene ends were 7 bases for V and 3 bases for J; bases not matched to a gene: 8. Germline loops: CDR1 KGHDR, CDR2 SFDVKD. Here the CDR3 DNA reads TGTGCCACCAGCACAGACAGGGGGGATTACTATGGCTACACCTTC. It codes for CATSTDRGDYYGYTF.